The sequence of this T cell receptor beta chain was determined in a study of CD8 T cells in ankylosing spondylitis. TCRdb itself ran the 5' RACE reads through MiXCR, one entry per CDR3 protein. This table holds 350,000 to 400,000 distinct CDR3 sequences, approximately 22% found once. Study-wide results and caveats: Disease-linked clones had a CD8+ phenotype and relatively low frequency in peripheral blood.

Looked up from germline, CDR1 is SGHRS and CDR2 is YFSETQ. The CDR3 length is 13 residues. Trimming took off 4 bases at V and 6 bases at J, with 13 bases between the two ends. The table lists this clonotype with a few counts. Its antigen is unidentified. The V call is TRBV5-1, the J call TRBJ1-1; a possible D gene is TRBD1 (5 bases). The sequence derives from a male donor with ankylosing spondylitis or in good health (not recorded which). Sequenced input: blood, either unsorted or a sorted T cell fraction (not recorded which). CDR3 sequence: CASSPTGTSEAFF. The CDR3 DNA sequence: TGCGCCAGCAGCCCTACAGGAACATCTGAAGCTTTCTTT.